These T cell receptor beta chains were read from a single sample in a study of human T cells and chemical hapten exposure. TCRdb fed the RACE reads into MiXCR, producing one record per CDR3 protein. Of about 130,000 distinct CDR3 sequences listed, approximately 10% were seen once; the top ten hold roughly 2%. Sample: whole blood. The receptors come from a male donor in good health. Some clones in this sample may be carry-over from other donors' samples. CDR3s include the opening cysteine and the closing phenylalanine or tryptophan. A D gene is named only where the DNA matches it firmly. Clone size is given for some rows only: seen once, a few or many times, or a class if the clone is expanded.

TRBJ2-7	many	TRBD1	TRBV27	CASTPTGTLRNEQYF	TGTGCCAGCACTCCGACAGGGACCTTAAGGAACGAGCAGTACTTC
TRBJ2-3	.	.	TRBV4-3	CASSPIISGTQYF	TGCGCCAGCAGCCCCATAATTTCCGGGACGCAGTATTTT
TRBJ2-5	few	TRBD2	TRBV12-3/TRBV12-4	CASSLWVGLAGETQYF	TGTGCCAGCAGTTTATGGGTGGGACTAGCAGGAGAGACCCAGTACTTC
TRBJ1-4	.	.	TRBV7-9	CASSLVLGKLFF	TGTGCCAGCAGCTTAGTGTTGGGAAAACTGTTTTTT
TRBJ2-6	few	TRBD1	TRBV10-3	CAISPPWRQGGAGANVLTF	TGTGCCATCAGTCCCCCCTGGAGACAGGGGGGAGCTGGGGCCAACGTCCTGACTTTC
TRBJ2-1	few	.	TRBV29-1	CSVEGANYNEQFF	TGCAGCGTTGAAGGGGCGAACTACAATGAGCAGTTCTTC
TRBJ2-7	.	.	TRBV4-1	CASSTISGPYEQYF	TGCGCCAGCAGCACTATAAGCGGCCCCTACGAGCAGTACTTC
TRBJ2-5	.	.	TRBV7-9	CASRGGEIQETQYF	TGTGCCAGCAGGGGCGGGGAGATACAAGAGACCCAGTACTTC
TRBJ1-6	many	TRBD1	TRBV7-3	CASSTKTGQNSPLHF	TGTGCCAGCAGCACCAAGACAGGGCAAAATTCACCCCTCCACTTT
TRBJ1-5	.	TRBD1	TRBV5-4	CASSLQGPNQPQHF	TGTGCCAGCAGCTTACAGGGGCCCAATCAGCCCCAGCATTTT
TRBJ2-1	few	.	TRBV11-2	CASSTTRDSHNEQFF	TGTGCCAGCAGCACTACCCGGGACTCTCACAATGAGCAGTTCTTC
TRBJ2-3	.	.	TRBV4-1	CASSQDLTTSTDTQYF	TGCGCCAGCAGCCAAGATTTGACTACTAGCACAGATACGCAGTATTTT
TRBJ2-1	many	.	TRBV20-1	CSARALGYNEQFF	TGCAGTGCTAGAGCGCTAGGTTACAATGAGCAGTTCTTC
TRBJ2-2	many	.	TRBV2	CASSEAWGKNTGELFF	TGTGCCAGCAGTGAAGCCTGGGGGAAAAACACCGGGGAGCTGTTTTTT
TRBJ1-2	many	.	TRBV29-1	CSVEDTDAGYTF	TGCAGCGTTGAAGATACGGACGCCGGCTACACCTTC
TRBJ1-1	many	.	TRBV6-5	CASSLPGNTEAFF	TGTGCCAGCAGCTTACCGGGTAACACTGAAGCTTTCTTT